The source of this TCR beta chain is a study of T cell changes during pregnancy in multiple sclerosis (dated by TCRdb to between 2018 and 2021). As for the study more broadly: Changes in the T cell repertoire over the course of pregnancy were examined in this study in women with multiple sclerosis.

The library was produced with the immunoSEQ multiplex PCR assay. Here the immuneACCESS table is served through TCRdb, limited to in-frame sequences with V and J called. Missing clones are a known gap in these copies; in checked studies unresolved V genes cover under half, and the rest lacks a known reason. This sample has approximately 89,000 clones in its table, and approximately 93% of those were observed once. 1.5% to 2% of the sample rests with the top ten. About this clone: Its antigen specificity is not known. No much larger clone is present one base from it, and per-base qualities are unavailable.

At the junction V is shortened by 5 bases and J by 4 bases, with 12 bases in between. Its CDR3 holds 14 amino acids, cysteine through phenylalanine. Only the CDR3 DNA stays, 42 bases, in frame from base 1. Sequences MNHEY (CDR1) and SVGAGI (CDR2) are obtained from the germline V gene. The source of this sequence is a female donor in good health, enrolled as a control in a pregnancy study. The sequences come from peripheral blood, collected after pregnancy. The sequence joins TRBV6-5 to TRBJ1-5; matching of 5 bases hints at TRBD1 as the D gene. The CDR3 protein: CASSDSALNQPQHF. The nucleotides are TGTGCCAGCAGTGACAGTGCTTTAAATCAGCCCCAGCATTTT.